This T cell receptor (beta chain) emerged from a study of identical twins. The CDR3 totals 13 residues. Looked up from germline, CDR1 is DFQATT and CDR2 is SNEGSKA (reference sequence). V lost 2 bases and J lost 8, with 13 bases in between. This clonotype has just a few counts. TCRdb processed the 5' RACE reads anew with MiXCR; each CDR3 protein has one entry. Among hundreds of thousands of distinct CDR3 sequences listed, 9% to 15% were seen once. Separately, the same data were catalogued under a study of yellow fever vaccine responses in identical twins.

The chain joins TRBV20-1 to TRBJ2-1; TRBD2 might be the D (6 bases). The sample consisted of PBMCs. This clonotype was sampled from a woman aged 18-29 years in good health. CDR3 nucleotide sequence: TGCAGTGCTAGAAAGATAGGAGGGCATGAGCAGTTCTTC. This sequence encodes CSARKIGGHEQFF.